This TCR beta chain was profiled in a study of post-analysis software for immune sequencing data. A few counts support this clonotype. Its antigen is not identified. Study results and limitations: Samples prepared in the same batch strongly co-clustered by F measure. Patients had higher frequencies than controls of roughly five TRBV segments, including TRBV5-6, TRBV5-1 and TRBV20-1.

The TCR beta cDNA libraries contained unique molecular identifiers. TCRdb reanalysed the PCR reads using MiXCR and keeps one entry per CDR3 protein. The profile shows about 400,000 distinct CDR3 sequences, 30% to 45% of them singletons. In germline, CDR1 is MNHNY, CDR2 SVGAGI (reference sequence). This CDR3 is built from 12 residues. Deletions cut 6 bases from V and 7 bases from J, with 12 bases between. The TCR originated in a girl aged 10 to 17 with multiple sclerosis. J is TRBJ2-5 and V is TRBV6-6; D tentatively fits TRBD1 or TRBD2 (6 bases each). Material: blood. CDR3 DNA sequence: TGTGCCAGCAGCCAAGGGGGAGGGACCCAGTACTTC. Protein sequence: CASSQGGGTQYF.